The rows below give T cell receptor beta chains drawn from one sample of a study of cytomegalovirus exposure and HLA in healthy donors. Libraries were prepared by immunoSEQ multiplex PCR; TCRdb keeps only in-frame clonotypes and omits some of them. The table shows over 85,000 clones, with 63% occurring only once. The sample comprised PBMCs. All receptors come from a human donor in good health. The CDR3 runs from the conserved cysteine through the conserved F or W. Fields, in order: J gene, V gene, clone size, D gene, CDR3 DNA, CDR3 protein. The D gene is left open where the match is weak. The size entry is marked missing in some rows and otherwise reads once, few, many or a size class.

j_gene: TRBJ2-1; v_gene: TRBV18; abundance: few; d_gene: TRBD1; CDR3nt: TGTGCCAGCTCACCACCGGGGGCAGGGGGCAAGGAGCAGTTCTTC; CDR3aa: CASSPPGAGGKEQFF
j_gene: TRBJ1-5; v_gene: TRBV19; abundance: .; d_gene: .; CDR3nt: TGTGCCAGTAGCCGGGAAGGTCGGGATCAGCCCCAGCATTTT; CDR3aa: CASSREGRDQPQHF
j_gene: TRBJ1-1; v_gene: TRBV28; abundance: .; d_gene: TRBD1; CDR3nt: TGTGCCAGCAGTCCCGAGACAGGGCGGGACACTGAAGCTTTCTTT; CDR3aa: CASSPETGRDTEAFF
j_gene: TRBJ2-7; v_gene: TRBV4-1; abundance: .; d_gene: TRBD2; CDR3nt: TGCGCCAGCAGCCAAGTTCTAGCGGGAGGGTTATACGAGCAGTACTTC; CDR3aa: CASSQVLAGGLYEQYF
j_gene: TRBJ2-1; v_gene: TRBV27; abundance: once; d_gene: TRBD2; CDR3nt: TGTGCCAGCAGTTTGTGGACTAGTGGAGGTGAGCAGTTCTTC; CDR3aa: CASSLWTSGGEQFF
j_gene: TRBJ2-1; v_gene: TRBV7-3; abundance: once; d_gene: .; CDR3nt: TGTGCCAGCAGCTCCGACAACAATGAGCAGTTCTTC; CDR3aa: CASSSDNNEQFF
j_gene: TRBJ2-3; v_gene: TRBV10-1; abundance: .; d_gene: TRBD1; CDR3nt: TGCGCCAGCAGTGAGTCGTTTCGGGACAGGGTAGGAGATACGCAGTATTTT; CDR3aa: CASSESFRDRVGDTQYF
j_gene: TRBJ2-7; v_gene: TRBV28; abundance: once; d_gene: .; CDR3nt: TGTGCCAGCAGTTGGCGGGGAGGCTACGAGCAGTACTTC; CDR3aa: CASSWRGGYEQYF
j_gene: TRBJ2-3; v_gene: TRBV27; abundance: .; d_gene: TRBD2; CDR3nt: TGTGCCAGCAGTTTTCTTCCTAGCGGGAGTTACGATACGCAGTATTTT; CDR3aa: CASSFLPSGSYDTQYF
j_gene: TRBJ2-3; v_gene: TRBV5-6; abundance: .; d_gene: TRBD2; CDR3nt: TGTGCCAGCAGCTGGGTTGATGGAGCGGGAATTCGGGATACGCAGTATTTT; CDR3aa: CASSWVDGAGIRDTQYF
j_gene: TRBJ2-5; v_gene: TRBV7-9; abundance: few; d_gene: TRBD2; CDR3nt: TGTGCCAGCAGCTTACTAGCGGGAGAGACCCAGTACTTC; CDR3aa: CASSLLAGETQYF
j_gene: TRBJ2-1; v_gene: TRBV18; abundance: .; d_gene: TRBD2; CDR3nt: TGTGCCAGCTCACCACCCCTAGCGGGAGCAAATGAGCAGTTCTTC; CDR3aa: CASSPPLAGANEQFF
j_gene: TRBJ1-2; v_gene: TRBV11-2; abundance: .; d_gene: TRBD1; CDR3nt: TGCGCCAGCAGCTTAGTGGCGGCAGGGGGAAGTGGCTACACCTTC; CDR3aa: CASSLVAAGGSGYTF
j_gene: TRBJ2-3; v_gene: TRBV15; abundance: .; d_gene: TRBD2; CDR3nt: TGTGCCACCAGCAGAGCTGCGGGAGTCAGCACAGATACGCAGTATTTT; CDR3aa: CATSRAAGVSTDTQYF
j_gene: TRBJ1-1; v_gene: TRBV2; abundance: .; d_gene: TRBD1; CDR3nt: TGTGCCAGCAGTACACCGGGACAGGGAGGCACTGAAGCTTTCTTT; CDR3aa: CASSTPGQGGTEAFF
j_gene: TRBJ2-7; v_gene: TRBV6-1; abundance: few; d_gene: TRBD2; CDR3nt: TGTGCCAGCAGTGAACCGGGACTAGGGGCCTACGAGCAGTACTTC; CDR3aa: CASSEPGLGAYEQYF
j_gene: TRBJ2-7; v_gene: TRBV5-1; abundance: few; d_gene: .; CDR3nt: TGCGCCAGCAGGCTAGCGACCTCCTACGAGCAGTACTTC; CDR3aa: CASRLATSYEQYF
j_gene: TRBJ1-5; v_gene: TRBV6-6; abundance: .; d_gene: TRBD1; CDR3nt: TGTGCCAGCAGTTGGCAGACAGGGAAGAATCAGCCCCAGCATTTT; CDR3aa: CASSWQTGKNQPQHF
j_gene: TRBJ1-6; v_gene: TRBV13; abundance: .; d_gene: .; CDR3nt: TGTGCCAGCAGCTTTAGACAGAAGAATTCACCCCTCCACTTT; CDR3aa: CASSFRQKNSPLHF
j_gene: TRBJ1-5; v_gene: TRBV7-2; abundance: few; d_gene: .; CDR3nt: TGTGCCAGCAGCGGTGGCAGAAATCAGCCCCAGCATTTT; CDR3aa: CASSGGRNQPQHF
j_gene: TRBJ1-4; v_gene: TRBV7-9; abundance: .; d_gene: TRBD1; CDR3nt: TGTGCCAGCAGCGGGGGACAGTTTAATGAAAAACTGTTTTTT; CDR3aa: CASSGGQFNEKLFF
j_gene: TRBJ1-6; v_gene: TRBV28; abundance: few; d_gene: .; CDR3nt: TGTGCCAGCAGCCCTATGGGGGCCCCGCCCTATAATTCACCCCTCCACTTT; CDR3aa: CASSPMGAPPYNSPLHF
j_gene: TRBJ2-5; v_gene: TRBV18; abundance: .; d_gene: .; CDR3nt: TGTGCCAGCTCACCACTAACCGGGACAAAAGAGACCCAGTACTTC; CDR3aa: CASSPLTGTKETQYF
j_gene: TRBJ1-1; v_gene: TRBV10-1; abundance: .; d_gene: .; CDR3nt: TGCGCCAGCAGTGAGTCCCCCTCGGAGACTGAAGCTTTCTTT; CDR3aa: CASSESPSETEAFF
j_gene: TRBJ2-1; v_gene: TRBV29-1; abundance: .; d_gene: TRBD1; CDR3nt: TGCAGCGTTGTAACACAGGGGGATTTCTTC; CDR3aa: CSVVTQGDFF
j_gene: TRBJ2-7; v_gene: TRBV27; abundance: .; d_gene: TRBD1; CDR3nt: TGTGCCAGCACCCACCGGACAGGGGGTTCCTACGAGCAGTACTTC; CDR3aa: CASTHRTGGSYEQYF
j_gene: TRBJ1-1; v_gene: TRBV19; abundance: .; d_gene: TRBD1; CDR3nt: TGTGCCAGTAGTCCAGGGACAGCGAACACTGAAGCTTTCTTT; CDR3aa: CASSPGTANTEAFF
j_gene: TRBJ2-1; v_gene: TRBV19; abundance: few; d_gene: TRBD1; CDR3nt: TGTGCCAGCGGGGACAGGGGAGACAATGAGCAGTTCTTC; CDR3aa: CASGDRGDNEQFF
j_gene: TRBJ1-5; v_gene: TRBV6-6; abundance: .; d_gene: .; CDR3nt: TGTGCCAGCAGTTACTCACGACAGGGCAATCAGCCCCAGCATTTT; CDR3aa: CASSYSRQGNQPQHF
j_gene: TRBJ2-4; v_gene: TRBV5-1; abundance: .; d_gene: TRBD2; CDR3nt: TGCGCCAGCAGTCGGAGTAGCGGGAGGGCCGGAAACATTCAGTACTTC; CDR3aa: CASSRSSGRAGNIQYF
j_gene: TRBJ1-1; v_gene: TRBV28; abundance: few; d_gene: TRBD1; CDR3nt: TGTGCCAGCAGTATAGTCAGGGGGTACACTGAAGCTTTCTTT; CDR3aa: CASSIVRGYTEAFF
j_gene: TRBJ2-1; v_gene: TRBV7-6; abundance: once; d_gene: TRBD2; CDR3nt: TGTGCCAGCAGCTTAGGGTCCAGGGGGGGACTAGCGTTCAATGAGCAGTTCTTC; CDR3aa: CASSLGSRGGLAFNEQFF
j_gene: TRBJ2-2; v_gene: TRBV28; abundance: .; d_gene: TRBD2; CDR3nt: TGTGCCAGCAGCCTTAGCGGGGGAACCGGGGAGCTGTTTTTT; CDR3aa: CASSLSGGTGELFF
j_gene: TRBJ2-7; v_gene: TRBV4-1; abundance: .; d_gene: .; CDR3nt: TGCGCCAGCAGCCAAGAATGGAGCTCCTACGAGCAGTACTTC; CDR3aa: CASSQEWSSYEQYF
j_gene: TRBJ1-2; v_gene: TRBV28; abundance: few; d_gene: TRBD1; CDR3nt: TGTGCCAGTGGGACAGGGGGAAGCGGCTACACCTTC; CDR3aa: CASGTGGSGYTF
j_gene: TRBJ2-6; v_gene: TRBV5-1; abundance: .; d_gene: TRBD1; CDR3nt: TGCGCCAGCAGCCATAGGACAGGGGGGGCCAACGTCCTGACTTTC; CDR3aa: CASSHRTGGANVLTF
j_gene: TRBJ1-5; v_gene: TRBV7-9; abundance: few; d_gene: .; CDR3nt: TGTGCCAGCAGCTTTGAGGGGGAGGGTCAGCCCCAGCATTTT; CDR3aa: CASSFEGEGQPQHF
j_gene: TRBJ1-4; v_gene: TRBV9; abundance: .; d_gene: .; CDR3nt: TGTGCCAGCAGCGGGACCGGGGGTAATGAAAAACTGTTTTTT; CDR3aa: CASSGTGGNEKLFF
j_gene: TRBJ1-2; v_gene: TRBV7-9; abundance: .; d_gene: .; CDR3nt: TGTGCCAGCAGCTTAGTCACAGTTCTTCATGGCTACACCTTC; CDR3aa: CASSLVTVLHGYTF
j_gene: TRBJ1-2; v_gene: TRBV10-1; abundance: .; d_gene: TRBD1; CDR3nt: TGCGCCAGCAGTCCACAGGGGGCCAACTATGGCTACACCTTC; CDR3aa: CASSPQGANYGYTF
j_gene: TRBJ2-2; v_gene: TRBV7-8; abundance: once; d_gene: TRBD1; CDR3nt: TGTGCCAGCAGCCCACGGACAGGGGGTATGAACACCGGGGAGCTGTTTTTT; CDR3aa: CASSPRTGGMNTGELFF
j_gene: TRBJ2-5; v_gene: TRBV11-3; abundance: .; d_gene: .; CDR3nt: TGTGCCAGCAGCAGTACCGAGGGAGTAGGGGAGACCCAGTACTTC; CDR3aa: CASSSTEGVGETQYF
j_gene: TRBJ2-2; v_gene: TRBV29-1; abundance: few; d_gene: .; CDR3nt: TGCAGCGTCCGAAACGGGGGAGTTACCGGGGAGCTGTTTTTT; CDR3aa: CSVRNGGVTGELFF
j_gene: TRBJ1-1; v_gene: TRBV29-1; abundance: .; d_gene: .; CDR3nt: TGCAGCGGGGGCCCGAGGGGGTCGGAAGCTTTCTTT; CDR3aa: CSGGPRGSEAFF
j_gene: TRBJ2-7; v_gene: TRBV2; abundance: .; d_gene: TRBD2; CDR3nt: TGTGCCAGCAGTGGGGCTAGCGGAGAATACGAGCAGTACTTC; CDR3aa: CASSGASGEYEQYF
j_gene: TRBJ1-3; v_gene: TRBV14; abundance: once; d_gene: .; CDR3nt: TGTGCCAGCAGCCAAGCGAGCGGGGGCACTGGAAACACCATATATTTT; CDR3aa: CASSQASGGTGNTIYF
j_gene: TRBJ2-3; v_gene: TRBV5-8; abundance: .; d_gene: .; CDR3nt: TGTGCCAGCAGCATCCGACAGCTAAGCACAGATACGCAGTATTTT; CDR3aa: CASSIRQLSTDTQYF